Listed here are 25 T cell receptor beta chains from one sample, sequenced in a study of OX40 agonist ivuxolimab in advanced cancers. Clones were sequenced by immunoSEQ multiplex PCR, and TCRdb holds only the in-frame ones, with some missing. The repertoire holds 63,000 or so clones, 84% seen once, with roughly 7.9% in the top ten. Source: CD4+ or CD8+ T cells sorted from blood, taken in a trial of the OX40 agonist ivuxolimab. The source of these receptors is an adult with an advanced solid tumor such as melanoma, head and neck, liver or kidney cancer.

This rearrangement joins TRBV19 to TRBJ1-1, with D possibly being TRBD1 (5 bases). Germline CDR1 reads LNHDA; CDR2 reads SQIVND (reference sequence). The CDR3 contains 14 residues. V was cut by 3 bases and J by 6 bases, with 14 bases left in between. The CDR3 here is CASSIRGLSSEAFF. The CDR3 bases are TGTGCCAGTAGTATCCGGGGACTAAGCTCTGAAGCTTTCTTT.

In DNA form, the CDR3 reads TGTGCCAGCAGGGCCGGGACAGGGGGAGGCTACACCTTC. It yields the protein CASRAGTGGGYTF. The V and J genes are TRBV28 and TRBJ1-2; 11 positions match TRBD1. The CDR3 covers 13 residues. Per the germline V gene, CDR1 is MDHEN and CDR2 is SYDVKM. Trimming took 6 bases from V and 8 from J; bases not matched to a gene: 5.

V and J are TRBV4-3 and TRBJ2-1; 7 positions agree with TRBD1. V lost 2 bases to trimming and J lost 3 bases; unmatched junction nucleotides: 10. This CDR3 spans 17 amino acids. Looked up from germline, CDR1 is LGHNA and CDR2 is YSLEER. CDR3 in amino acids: CASSQRLGQDIYNEQFF. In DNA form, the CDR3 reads TGCGCCAGCAGCCAACGTCTTGGACAGGATATCTACAATGAGCAGTTCTTC.

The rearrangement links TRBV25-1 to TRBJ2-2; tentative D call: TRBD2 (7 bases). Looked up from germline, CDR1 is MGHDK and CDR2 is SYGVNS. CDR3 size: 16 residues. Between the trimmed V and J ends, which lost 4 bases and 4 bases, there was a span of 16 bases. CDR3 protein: CASSGMAGASTGELFF. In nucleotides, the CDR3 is TGTGCCAGCAGTGGAATGGCGGGGGCGTCCACCGGGGAGCTGTTTTTT.

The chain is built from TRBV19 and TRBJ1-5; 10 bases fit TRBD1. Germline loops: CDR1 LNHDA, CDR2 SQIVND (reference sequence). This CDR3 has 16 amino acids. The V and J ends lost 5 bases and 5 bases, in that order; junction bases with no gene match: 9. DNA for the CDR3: TGTGCCAGTAGTCCCTCGGACAGGGGGTCCCATCAGCCCCAGCATTTT. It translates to CASSPSDRGSHQPQHF. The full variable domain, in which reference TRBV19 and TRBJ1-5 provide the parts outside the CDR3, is DGGITQSPKYLFRKEGQNVTLSCEQNLNHDAMYWYRQDPGQGLRLIYYSQIVNDFQKGDIAEGYSVSREKKESFPLTVTSAQKNPTAFYLCASSPSDRGSHQPQHFGDGTRLSIL.

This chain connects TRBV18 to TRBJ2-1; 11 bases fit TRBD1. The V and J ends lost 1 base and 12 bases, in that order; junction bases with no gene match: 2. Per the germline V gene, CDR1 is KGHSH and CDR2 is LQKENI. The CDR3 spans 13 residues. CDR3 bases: TGTGCCAGCTCACCACTGGACAGGGGGCGGCAGTTCTTC. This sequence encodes CASSPLDRGRQFF.

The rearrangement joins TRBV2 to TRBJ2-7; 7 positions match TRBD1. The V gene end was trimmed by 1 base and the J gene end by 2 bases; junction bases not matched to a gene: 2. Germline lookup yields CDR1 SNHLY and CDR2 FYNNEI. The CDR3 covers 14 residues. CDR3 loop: CASSEGDRAYEQYF. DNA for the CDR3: TGTGCCAGCAGTGAAGGGGACAGAGCCTACGAGCAGTACTTC.

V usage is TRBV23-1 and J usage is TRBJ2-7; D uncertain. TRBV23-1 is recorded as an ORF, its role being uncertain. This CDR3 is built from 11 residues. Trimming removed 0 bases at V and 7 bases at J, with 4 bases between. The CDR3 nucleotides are TGCGCCAGCAGTCAATCGGGAGAGCAGTACTTC. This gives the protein CASSQSGEQYF.

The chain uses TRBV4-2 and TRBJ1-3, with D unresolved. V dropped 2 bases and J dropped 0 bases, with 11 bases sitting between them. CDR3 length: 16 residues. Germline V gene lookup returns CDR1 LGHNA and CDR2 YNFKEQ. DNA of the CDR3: TGTGCCAGCAGCCAATTGACTCCAACCTCTGGAAACACCATATATTTT. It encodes CASSQLTPTSGNTIYF.

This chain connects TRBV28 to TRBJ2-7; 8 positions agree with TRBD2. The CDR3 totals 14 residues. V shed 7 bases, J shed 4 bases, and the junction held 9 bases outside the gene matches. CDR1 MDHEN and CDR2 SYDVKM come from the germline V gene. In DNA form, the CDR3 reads TGTGCCAGCAAGGGACTAGGGAGTTTTTACGAGCAGTACTTC. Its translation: CASKGLGSFYEQYF.

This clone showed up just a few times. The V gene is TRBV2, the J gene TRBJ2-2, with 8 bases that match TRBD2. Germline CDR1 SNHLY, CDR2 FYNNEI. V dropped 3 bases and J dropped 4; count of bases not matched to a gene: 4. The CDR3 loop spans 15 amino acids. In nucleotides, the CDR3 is TGTGCCAGCAGTGACGGGGGGGCCGGCACCGGGGAGCTGTTTTTT. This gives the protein CASSDGGAGTGELFF.

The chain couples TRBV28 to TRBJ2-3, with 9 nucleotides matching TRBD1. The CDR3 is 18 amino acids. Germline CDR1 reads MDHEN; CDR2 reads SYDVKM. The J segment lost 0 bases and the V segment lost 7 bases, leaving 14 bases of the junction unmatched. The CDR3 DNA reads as TGTGCCAGCATTGCCACACTTGGGGACAGGGCGAGCACAGATACGCAGTATTTT. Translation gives CASIATLGDRASTDTQYF.

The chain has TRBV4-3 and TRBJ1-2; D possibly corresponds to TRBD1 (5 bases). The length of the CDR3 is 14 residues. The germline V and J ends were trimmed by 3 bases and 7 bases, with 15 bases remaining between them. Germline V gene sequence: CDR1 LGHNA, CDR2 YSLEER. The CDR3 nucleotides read TGCGCCAGCAGCCAGGGCGACAGTACGGGTGGCTACACCTTC. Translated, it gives CASSQGDSTGGYTF.

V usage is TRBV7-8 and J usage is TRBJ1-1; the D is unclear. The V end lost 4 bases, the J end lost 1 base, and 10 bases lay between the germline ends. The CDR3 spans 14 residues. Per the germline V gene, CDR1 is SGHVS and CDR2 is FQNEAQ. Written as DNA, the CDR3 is TGTGCCAGCAGCTCGTCCATTGGGAACACTGAAGCTTTCTTT. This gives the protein CASSSSIGNTEAFF. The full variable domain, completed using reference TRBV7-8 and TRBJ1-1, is GAGVSQSPRYKVAKRGQDVALRCDPISGHVSLFWYQQALGQGPEFLTYFQNEAQLDKSGLPSDRFFAERPEGSVSTLKIQRTQQEDSAVYLCASSSSIGNTEAFFGQGTRLTVV.

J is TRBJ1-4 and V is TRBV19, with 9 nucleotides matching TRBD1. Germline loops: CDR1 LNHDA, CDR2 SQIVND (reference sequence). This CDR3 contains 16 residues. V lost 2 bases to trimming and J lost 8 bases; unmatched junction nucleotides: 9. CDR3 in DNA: TGTGCCAGTAGTATACGGCTGGGACAGGGTCGAGAAAAACTGTTTTTT. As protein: CASSIRLGQGREKLFF.

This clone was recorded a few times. The CDR3 DNA sequence: TGTGCCTGGAGTGGGGGAAACACCATATATTTT. Residues: CAWSGGNTIYF. The genes are TRBV30 and TRBJ1-3, with D uncertain. V was shortened by 1 base and J by 4 bases, with 2 bases between the two germline ends. The CDR3 runs 11 residues. From germline, CDR1 is GTSNPN and CDR2 SVGIG (reference sequence).

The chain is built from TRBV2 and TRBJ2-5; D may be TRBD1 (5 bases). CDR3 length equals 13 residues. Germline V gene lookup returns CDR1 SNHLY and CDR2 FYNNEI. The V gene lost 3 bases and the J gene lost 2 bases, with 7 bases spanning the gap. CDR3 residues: CASSEDTQETQYF. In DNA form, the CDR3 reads TGTGCCAGCAGTGAGGACACGCAAGAGACCCAGTACTTC.

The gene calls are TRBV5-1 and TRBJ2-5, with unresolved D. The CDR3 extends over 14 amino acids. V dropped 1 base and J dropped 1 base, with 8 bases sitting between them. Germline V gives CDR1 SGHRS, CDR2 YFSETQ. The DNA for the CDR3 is TGCGCCAGCAGCTTGCGGCGGATCCAAGAGACCCAGTACTTC. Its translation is CASSLRRIQETQYF.

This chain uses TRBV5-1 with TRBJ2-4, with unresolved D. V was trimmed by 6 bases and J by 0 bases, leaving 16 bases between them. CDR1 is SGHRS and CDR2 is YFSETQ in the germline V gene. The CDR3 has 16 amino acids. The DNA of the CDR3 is TGCGCCAGCACCTCCGGGCCCACCTCAGCCAAAAACATTCAGTACTTC. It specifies CASTSGPTSAKNIQYF.

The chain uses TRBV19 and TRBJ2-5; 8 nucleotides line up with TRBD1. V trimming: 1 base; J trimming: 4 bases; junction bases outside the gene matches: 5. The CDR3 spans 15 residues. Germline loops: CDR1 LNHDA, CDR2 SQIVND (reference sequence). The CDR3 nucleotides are TGTGCCAGTAGTATAGCTTCCAGGGGGCGAGAGACCCAGTACTTC. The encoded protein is CASSIASRGRETQYF.

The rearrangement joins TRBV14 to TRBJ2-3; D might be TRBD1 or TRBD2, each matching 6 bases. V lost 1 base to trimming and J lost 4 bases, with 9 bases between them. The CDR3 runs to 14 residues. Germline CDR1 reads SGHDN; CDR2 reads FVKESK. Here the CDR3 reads CASSQVGGPDTQYF. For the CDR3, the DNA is TGTGCCAGCAGCCAAGTCGGGGGCCCAGATACGCAGTATTTT.

CDR3 amino acids: CASSAGANYEQYF. CDR3 coding DNA: TGTGCCAGCAGTGCCGGGGCGAACTACGAGCAGTACTTC. The chain links TRBV2 to TRBJ2-7; D may match TRBD1 or TRBD2 (5 bases each). Germline V gene lookup returns CDR1 SNHLY and CDR2 FYNNEI. V shed 4 bases and J shed 3 bases, with 10 bases lying between them. CDR3 length equals 13 residues.

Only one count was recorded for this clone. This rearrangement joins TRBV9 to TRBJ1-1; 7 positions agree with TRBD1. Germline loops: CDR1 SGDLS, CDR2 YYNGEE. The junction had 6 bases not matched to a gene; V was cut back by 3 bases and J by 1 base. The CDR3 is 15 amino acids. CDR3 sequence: CASSASGGSNTEAFF. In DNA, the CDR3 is TGTGCCAGCAGCGCCTCAGGGGGATCGAACACTGAAGCTTTCTTT.

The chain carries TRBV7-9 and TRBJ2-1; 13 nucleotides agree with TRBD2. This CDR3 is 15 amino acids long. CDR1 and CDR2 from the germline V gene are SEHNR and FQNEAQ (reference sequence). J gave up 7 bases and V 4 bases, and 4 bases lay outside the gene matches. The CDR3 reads CASSSPLAGGNEQFF. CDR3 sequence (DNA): TGTGCCAGCAGCTCGCCACTAGCGGGGGGGAATGAGCAGTTCTTC.

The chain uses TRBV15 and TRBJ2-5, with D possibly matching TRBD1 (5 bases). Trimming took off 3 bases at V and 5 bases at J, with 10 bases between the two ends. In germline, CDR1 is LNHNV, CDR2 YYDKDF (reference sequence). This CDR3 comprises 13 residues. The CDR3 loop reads CATSSQGRETQYF. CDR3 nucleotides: TGTGCCACCAGCAGTCAGGGCAGGGAGACCCAGTACTTC. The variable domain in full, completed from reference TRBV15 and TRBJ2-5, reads DAMVIQNPRYQVTQFGKPVTLSCSQTLNHNVMYWYQQKSSQAPKLLFHYYDKDFNNEADTPDNFQSRRPNTSFCFLDIRSPGLGDTAMYLCATSSQGRETQYFGPGTRLLVL.